This T cell receptor (beta chain) was sequenced in a study of T cell responses to AZD1222 COVID-19 vaccine. Regarding this clone: Its antigen is as yet unknown.

Germline V gene sequence: CDR1 MNHEY, CDR2 SVGAGI. V lost 7 bases and J 4 bases, leaving 8 bases between the germline ends. This CDR3 contains 12 residues. Some clones are missing from TCRdb's copy, which holds only in-frame ones; the method was immunoSEQ multiplex PCR. The data show around 130,000 clones, roughly 85% seen once. Study-level findings and limits: Seropositive AZD1222 recipients at baseline numbered only five or six. Most donors were white British, females outnumbered males, and clonal diversity was possibly underestimated. Nearly half of unique spike-specific TCRs reportedly avoided B.1.351 and B.1.1.7 mutated regions. Spike-specific TCR depth and breadth grew after two AZD1222 doses.

The TCR originated in an adult in good health. Material: peripheral blood, obtained on day 0 of AZD1222 vaccination. The chain employs TRBV6-5 and TRBJ1-3, with D unresolved. The CDR3 nucleotides are TGTGCCAGCACCGGATCCGGAAACACCATATATTTT. Protein: CASTGSGNTIYF.